The 20 T cell receptor beta chains in this list originate from one sample, sequenced in a study of response to subunit inactivated influenza vaccine (dated by TCRdb to between 2017 and 2018). Libraries were prepared through RT-PCR. TCRdb records Illumina HiSeq 2500 as the sequencer. TCRdb's own reprocessing of the public reads used fastp at Q25 and MiXCR and kept productive beta chains. Records with the same CDR3 protein are collapsed into one entry carrying the most frequent genes and DNA. Counted in this sample were 150,000 or so distinct CDR3 sequences; roughly 11% of them appeared once. The top ten clones comprise 9.5% to 15% of the sample. The time point label of this sample denotes: approximately 45 days after influenza vaccine administration. This sample comprised non-naive T cells sorted from PBMCs, obtained 40 to 50 days after vaccination. In the paper's terms, the cell subset or site label means: memory T cell fraction. These receptors were taken from a man aged 45 to 65 who received an inactivated influenza vaccine. Donor details come from another sample of the same person, matched by shared clones.

The genes are TRBV20-1 and TRBJ2-5, with TRBD2 matching over 9 bases. Trimming removed 4 bases from V and 5 bases from J; junction bases left unmatched: 11. CDR1 and CDR2 (germline): DFQATT, SNEGSKA (reference sequence). The CDR3 contains 15 residues. The CDR3 DNA reads as TGCAGTGCTATCCAGTTCGGGACTAGCAGGGAGACCCAGTACTTC. Its translation: CSAIQFGTSRETQYF.

There are many counts of this clonotype. The chain couples TRBV7-9 to TRBJ1-4; possibly TRBD1 for D (5 bases). V gave up 1 base and J gave up 7 bases, with 16 bases separating them. Looked up from germline, CDR1 is SEHNR and CDR2 is FQNEAQ (reference sequence). The CDR3 length is 16 residues. CDR3 DNA sequence: TGTGCCAGCAGCTTAGGCGGGACCGACCAACGTGAAAAACTGTTTTTT. Translating gives CASSLGGTDQREKLFF.

This clonotype was seen at least ten times. The chain carries TRBV20-1 and TRBJ1-1; D might be TRBD1 (5 bases). The CDR3 spans 12 residues. From germline, CDR1 is DFQATT and CDR2 SNEGSKA (reference sequence). V gave up 3 bases and J gave up 10 bases, with 15 bases separating them. In DNA, the CDR3 is TGCAGTGCTAGTGATCGGGGCGAGAGAGCTTTCTTT. Translating gives CSASDRGERAFF.

There are many counts of this clonotype. The chain is built from TRBV9 and TRBJ1-5; possible D gene TRBD1, 5 bases. Germline-derived CDR1 and CDR2 are SGDLS and YYNGEE. Deletions cut 0 bases from V and 4 bases from J, with 8 bases between. The CDR3 loop spans 14 amino acids. CDR3 sequence reads: CASSVDGANQPQHF. CDR3 sequence (DNA): TGTGCCAGCAGCGTAGATGGGGCGAATCAGCCCCAGCATTTT.

This clonotype has only a few counts. The chain couples TRBV19 to TRBJ2-1; the match to TRBD1 covers 7 bases. V lost 6 bases to trimming and J lost 6 bases; unmatched junction nucleotides: 11. CDR3 length: 15 residues. Germline CDR1 is LNHDA and CDR2 is SQIVND (reference sequence). The CDR3 here is CASSLDSTGINEQFF. CDR3 DNA: TGTGCCAGTAGCCTGGATTCGACAGGGATCAATGAGCAGTTCTTC. Looking up the rest from reference TRBV19 and TRBJ2-1 gives the full variable domain: DGGITQSPKYLFRKEGQNVTLSCEQNLNHDAMYWYRQDPGQGLRLIYYSQIVNDFQKGDIAEGYSVSREKKESFPLTVTSAQKNPTAFYLCASSLDSTGINEQFFGPGTRLTVL.

The CDR3 coding sequence is TGTGCCAGCAGTTACTCGAACAAAGGTGGAAACACCATATATTTT. Protein sequence: CASSYSNKGGNTIYF. The rearrangement joins TRBV6-5 to TRBJ1-3; no clear D gene. Deletions cut 0 bases from V and 3 bases from J, with 9 bases between. The CDR3 covers 15 residues. Per germline, CDR1 MNHEY and CDR2 SVGAGI.

The V and J genes are TRBV20-1 and TRBJ2-1; tentative D call: TRBD2 (6 bases). Germline V gene lookup returns CDR1 DFQATT and CDR2 SNEGSKA (reference sequence). Trimming removed 6 bases from V and 0 bases from J, with 15 bases in between. The CDR3 loop spans 15 amino acids. As DNA, the CDR3 is TGCAGTGCCCCCCAAGCCGGGAGCTCCTACAATGAGCAGTTCTTC. Amino acids: CSAPQAGSSYNEQFF.

V gene TRBV28 combines with J gene TRBJ2-7; D gene unclear. The CDR3 is made up of 13 amino acids. From germline, CDR1 is MDHEN and CDR2 SYDVKM. The V gene lost 7 bases and the J gene lost 4 bases, with 14 bases spanning the gap. The CDR3 sequence: CASTDALGYEQYF. The CDR3 DNA follows: TGTGCCAGCACCGACGCCTTGGGGTACGAGCAGTACTTC.

There are a few counts of this clonotype. J is TRBJ2-3 and V is TRBV15; D might be TRBD2 (8 bases). Germline lookup yields CDR1 LNHNV and CDR2 YYDKDF (reference sequence). Trimming shortened V by 5 bases and J by 5 bases, and 17 bases separated the two germline ends. This CDR3 contains 15 residues. CDR3 nucleotides: TGTGCCACCAGCCAGGGGGGACTAGGAAAAGATACGCAGTATTTT. It codes for CATSQGGLGKDTQYF.

The sample holds a few counts of this clonotype. V gene TRBV14 combines with J gene TRBJ2-1; D ambiguous. The V end was cut by 1 base, the J end by 2 bases, with 12 bases between. The germline V gene encodes CDR1 SGHDN and CDR2 FVKESK. This CDR3 has 16 residues. The CDR3 DNA sequence: TGTGCCAGCAGCCAAGTAGGAAGGGTGACCTACAATGAGCAGTTCTTC. It yields the protein CASSQVGRVTYNEQFF.

This clonotype occurred a few times. The chain is built from TRBV29-1 and TRBJ2-2, with D possibly TRBD1 on 5 matching bases. Germline values: CDR1 SQVTM, CDR2 ANQGSEA. The CDR3 spans 18 residues. With 3 bases removed from V and 3 bases from J, the gap between germline ends came to 23 bases. For the CDR3, the DNA is TGCAGCGTTGAGACCTTGGGTTCGGCAGGGCGGCACACCGGGGAGCTGTTTTTT. Amino acids: CSVETLGSAGRHTGELFF.

The genes are TRBV5-1 and TRBJ2-5; D call uncertain. The CDR3 consists of 14 residues. The ends were cut back, 4 bases at V and 4 bases at J, with 14 bases in the middle. Germline CDR1 and CDR2: SGHRS and YFSETQ. The CDR3 spells CASSPSWALETQYF. The CDR3 nucleotides read TGCGCCAGCAGCCCCTCATGGGCGCTAGAGACCCAGTACTTC. The full variable domain, its missing parts supplied by reference TRBV5-1 and TRBJ2-5, is KAGVTQTPRYLIKTRGQQVTLSCSPISGHRSVSWYQQTPGQGLQFLFEYFSETQRNKGNFPGRFSGRQFSNSRSEMNVSTLELGDSALYLCASSPSWALETQYFGPGTRLLVL.

J is TRBJ2-5 and V is TRBV5-1; possibly TRBD1 or TRBD2 for D (6 bases each). The germline gives CDR1 SGHRS, CDR2 YFSETQ. The V and J ends lost 3 bases and 5 bases respectively, with 14 bases between them. The length of the CDR3 is 14 residues. For the CDR3, the DNA is TGCGCCAGCAGCTGGGGGGCAGGGATGGAGACCCAGTACTTC. This encodes CASSWGAGMETQYF.

This clonotype was recorded a few times. The V gene is TRBV5-1, the J gene TRBJ1-2; the D is unclear. The CDR3 runs 12 residues. The V gene lost 2 bases and the J gene lost 6 bases, with 8 bases spanning the gap. CDR1 and CDR2 (germline): SGHRS, YFSETQ. The CDR3 region has the DNA TGCGCCAGCAGCTTTTCCGGGAATGGCTACACCTTC. It encodes CASSFSGNGYTF.

This clonotype was seen more than once but under ten times. J is TRBJ2-5 and V is TRBV6-2 or TRBV6-3; 12 positions agree with TRBD2. V was pared by 2 bases and J by 5 bases, with 9 bases of the junction left unmatched. In germline, CDR1 is MNHEY, CDR2 SVGEGT. The CDR3 is made up of 17 amino acids. CDR3 in amino acids: CASSYPGLAGIRETQYF. The CDR3 coding sequence is TGTGCCAGCAGTTACCCCGGACTAGCGGGGATTAGGGAGACCCAGTACTTC.

This clonotype was counted at least ten times. V is TRBV15 and J is TRBJ2-5; 9 nucleotides match TRBD1. This CDR3 has 14 amino acids. Germline-derived CDR1 and CDR2 are LNHNV and YYDKDF (reference sequence). The V gene end was trimmed by 5 bases and the J gene end by 4 bases; junction bases not matched to a gene: 5. CDR3: CATSSGTGRETQYF. CDR3 DNA sequence: TGTGCCACCAGCTCGGGGACAGGGAGAGAGACCCAGTACTTC.

J is TRBJ2-5 and V is TRBV11-2; 7 nucleotides match TRBD1. Germline V lookup: CDR1 SGHAT, CDR2 FQNNGV. The CDR3 covers 14 residues. The V and J ends lost 1 base and 5 bases, in that order; junction bases with no gene match: 4. CDR3 loop: CASSLVGGGETQYF. As DNA, the CDR3 is TGTGCCAGCAGCTTAGTAGGGGGCGGCGAGACCCAGTACTTC.

This chain links TRBV19 with TRBJ1-1; a possible D gene is TRBD1 (5 bases). The V gene's germline CDR1 is LNHDA and CDR2 SQIVND (reference sequence). This CDR3 spans 14 amino acids. Trimming stripped 5 bases from V and 4 bases from J, with 14 bases between. The CDR3 nucleotides are TGTGCCAGTAGTTCCCGGGACGGACTCACTGAAGCTTTCTTT. This codes for CASSSRDGLTEAFF. Full variable domain (outside the CDR3, taken from reference TRBV19 and TRBJ1-1): DGGITQSPKYLFRKEGQNVTLSCEQNLNHDAMYWYRQDPGQGLRLIYYSQIVNDFQKGDIAEGYSVSREKKESFPLTVTSAQKNPTAFYLCASSSRDGLTEAFFGQGTRLTVV.

Only a few counts were recorded for this clonotype. The V call is TRBV20-1, the J call TRBJ2-2; 9 positions agree with TRBD2. The CDR3 sequence is 16 residues long. V lost 5 bases and J lost 1; bases outside the gene matches: 8. Germline V lookup: CDR1 DFQATT, CDR2 SNEGSKA (reference sequence). The CDR3 protein is CSAHGKRGVNTGELFF. The CDR3 DNA reads TGCAGTGCTCACGGGAAGCGGGGGGTGAACACCGGGGAGCTGTTTTTT.

The J gene is TRBJ1-6, the V gene TRBV7-9; 7 bases line up with TRBD1. This CDR3 is 16 amino acids long. The V segment lost 6 bases and the J segment 8 bases; nucleotides outside the gene matches: 13. In germline, CDR1 is SEHNR, CDR2 FQNEAQ (reference sequence). CDR3 protein: CASSARDRSVYSPLHF. The CDR3 DNA reads as TGTGCCAGCAGTGCCCGGGACAGATCTGTTTATTCACCCCTCCACTTT.